These 30 T cell receptor beta chains were all obtained from the same sample, sequenced in a study of cytomegalovirus exposure and HLA in healthy donors. The PCR employed 60 Vbeta primers together with 13 Jbeta primers. The method was immunoSEQ multiplex PCR; TCRdb's version includes in-frame clones alone and lacks a portion of them. Counted here are roughly 98,000 clones, about 80% occurring once; the ten biggest clones make up around 3.2%. Material: PBMCs. The origin of the receptors is a man aged 40-49 years in good health and CMV-seronegative.

The chain joins TRBV19 to TRBJ2-1; TRBD2 matches 10 bases. The CDR3 is made up of 15 amino acids. After removal of 5 bases from V and 5 bases from J, the junction contained 6 bases not matched to a gene. Looked up from germline, CDR1 is LNHDA and CDR2 is SQIVND (reference sequence). The CDR3 loop reads CASSRSTSGNNEQFF. CDR3 sequence (DNA): TGTGCCAGTAGTCGGTCTACTAGCGGGAACAATGAGCAGTTCTTC.

In this sample, this clone turned up a few times. V is TRBV6-5 and J is TRBJ1-6, with TRBD1 as a possible D gene (6 bases). The CDR3 runs to 13 residues. Germline-derived CDR1 and CDR2 are MNHEY and SVGAGI. The V end was cut by 5 bases, the J end by 10 bases, with 12 bases between. The CDR3 sequence: CASSTGQFSPLHF. CDR3 in DNA: TGTGCCAGCAGTACAGGACAGTTCTCACCCCTCCACTTT.

V and J are TRBV18 and TRBJ2-3, with 7 bases identical to TRBD2. V lost 4 bases, J lost 2 bases, and 3 bases stayed unmatched. The CDR3 sequence is 14 residues long. Germline V gives CDR1 KGHSH, CDR2 LQKENI. This chain's CDR3 is CASSRQRDTDTQYF. The CDR3 nucleotides read TGTGCCAGCTCACGACAGCGGGACACAGATACGCAGTATTTT.

V and J are TRBV5-1 and TRBJ1-2; 7 bases are shared with TRBD1. Germline V gene sequence: CDR1 SGHRS, CDR2 YFSETQ. J lost 4 bases, V lost 0 bases, and 6 bases had no gene match. CDR3 size: 15 residues. The chain's CDR3 is CASSLGTGPGYGYTF. In nucleotides, the CDR3 is TGCGCCAGCAGCTTGGGGACAGGCCCTGGCTATGGCTACACCTTC. Full variable domain (rest looked up from reference TRBV5-1 and TRBJ1-2): KAGVTQTPRYLIKTRGQQVTLSCSPISGHRSVSWYQQTPGQGLQFLFEYFSETQRNKGNFPGRFSGRQFSNSRSEMNVSTLELGDSALYLCASSLGTGPGYGYTFGSGTRLTVV.

The gene calls are TRBV25-1 and TRBJ1-1; D gene ambiguous. The CDR3 spans 13 residues. Germline V CDR1 and CDR2: MGHDK, SYGVNS. The V end was cut by 7 bases, the J end by 1 base, with 10 bases between. This CDR3 reads CASTSGKNTEAFF. In nucleotides, the CDR3 is TGTGCCAGCACATCCGGGAAGAACACTGAAGCTTTCTTT.

With regard to this clone: At one of its ends the junction is not consistent with the germline gene, which may arise from a read error. This CDR3 is CASSRGPEDNQSQHF. The CDR3 nucleotides are TGCGCCAGCAGCCGAGGGCCAGAAGACAATCAGTCCCAGCATTTT. This chain uses TRBV5-1 with TRBJ1-5; no reliable D call. The CDR3 is 15 amino acids. The germline gives CDR1 SGHRS, CDR2 YFSETQ.

The rearrangement uses TRBV11-2 and TRBJ2-7; TRBD1 matches at 8 bases. Trimming cost V 5 bases and J 2 bases; bases outside gene matches: 11. This CDR3 has 16 amino acids. Per the germline V gene, CDR1 is SGHAT and CDR2 is FQNNGV. The CDR3 bases are TGTGCCAGCAGCCCCAGGTCCGGGACAGGAGCCTACGAGCAGTACTTC. It yields the protein CASSPRSGTGAYEQYF.

The rearrangement uses TRBV5-4 and TRBJ2-5; 8 bases line up with TRBD2. With V trimmed by 4 bases and J by 4 bases, 12 bases remained unmatched. The CDR3 is 16 residues long. Per the germline V gene, CDR1 is SGHNT and CDR2 is YYREEE (reference sequence). CDR3 DNA: TGTGCCAGCAGCCTACCAGGACTAGCTGCATCAGAGACCCAGTACTTC. Its protein product is CASSLPGLAASETQYF.

The chain combines TRBV7-9 with TRBJ2-3; D is unresolved. Looked up from germline, CDR1 is SEHNR and CDR2 is FQNEAQ (reference sequence). The CDR3 contains 14 residues. Between the trimmed V and J ends, which lost 5 bases and 0 bases, there was a span of 9 bases. The CDR3 reads CASSPARSTDTQYF. CDR3 in DNA: TGTGCCAGCAGCCCAGCGAGGAGCACAGATACGCAGTATTTT.

This clone was seen a handful of times. The chain employs TRBV29-1 and TRBJ1-1; 8 bases match TRBD1. V lost 5 bases, J lost 6 bases, and 5 bases stayed unmatched. This CDR3 contains 12 residues. Germline lookup yields CDR1 SQVTM and CDR2 ANQGSEA. CDR3 in amino acids: CSVTDRVSEAFF. As DNA, the CDR3 is TGCAGCGTTACGGACAGGGTATCTGAAGCTTTCTTT.

The rearrangement uses TRBV28 and TRBJ1-5, with 7 bases fitting TRBD1. CDR3 length equals 15 residues. V lost 3 bases to trimming and J lost 6 bases; unmatched junction nucleotides: 8. CDR1 and CDR2 from the germline V gene are MDHEN and SYDVKM. In DNA form, the CDR3 reads TGTGCCAGCAGTTTTCTCAGGGGGTCGACTCAGCCCCAGCATTTT. Protein: CASSFLRGSTQPQHF.

The chain joins TRBV5-4 to TRBJ2-7; TRBD2 is a possible D gene (7 bases). Deletions cut 0 bases from V and 5 bases from J, with 18 bases between. This CDR3 has 16 amino acids. Germline V gives CDR1 SGHNT, CDR2 YYREEE (reference sequence). As DNA, the CDR3 is TGTGCCAGCAGCTTGGGGCGGGGGCCCCGCCGGAACGAGCAGTACTTC. This gives the protein CASSLGRGPRRNEQYF.

The genes are TRBV2 and TRBJ1-1; TRBD1 agrees at 7 bases. The V gene end was trimmed by 6 bases and the J gene end by 6 bases; junction bases not matched to a gene: 10. The CDR3 loop spans 14 amino acids. Germline V lookup: CDR1 SNHLY, CDR2 FYNNEI. The CDR3 reads CASRIQGSSAEAFF. The CDR3 DNA reads TGTGCCAGCAGAATACAGGGGAGTAGCGCTGAAGCTTTCTTT. The full variable domain, completed using reference TRBV2 and TRBJ1-1, is EPEVTQTPSHQVTQMGQEVILRCVPISNHLYFYWYRQILGQKVEFLVSFYNNEISEKSEIFDDQFSVERPDGSNFTLKIRSTKLEDSAMYFCASRIQGSSAEAFFGQGTRLTVV.

Of note for this clone: Other DNA sequences of this sample code for an identical CDR3. The DNA of the CDR3 is TGTGCCAGCAGCGTTGCCCCGGGAGGCTACGAGCAGTACTTC. The encoded protein is CASSVAPGGYEQYF. The genes are TRBV9 and TRBJ2-7, with TRBD2 matching over 7 bases. CDR1 is SGDLS, CDR2 YYNGEE, per germline. This CDR3 region has 14 residues. Unmatched junction bases numbered 5, after V lost 2 bases and J lost 3 bases.

The chain is built from TRBV5-1 and TRBJ2-3; D might be TRBD2 (6 bases). The CDR3 has 15 amino acids. CDR1 and CDR2 (germline): SGHRS, YFSETQ. V lost 6 bases to trimming and J lost 8 bases, with 22 bases between them. Here the CDR3 DNA reads TGCGCCAGCAATGAACCGGGGGTGGGGATAACTACGCAGTATTTT. Translated, it gives CASNEPGVGITTQYF. The complete variable domain, with remaining parts taken from reference TRBV5-1 and TRBJ2-3, reads KAGVTQTPRYLIKTRGQQVTLSCSPISGHRSVSWYQQTPGQGLQFLFEYFSETQRNKGNFPGRFSGRQFSNSRSEMNVSTLELGDSALYLCASNEPGVGITTQYFGPGTRLTVL.

This chain uses TRBV27 with TRBJ2-7; D is possibly TRBD2 (6 bases). Germline-derived CDR1 and CDR2 are MNHEY and SMNVEV (reference sequence). Trimming took 4 bases from V and 1 from J, leaving 14 bases between them. This CDR3 region has 15 residues. CDR3 in amino acids: CASSSRDGRSYEQYF. The CDR3 region has the DNA TGTGCCAGCAGTTCGCGGGACGGAAGATCCTACGAGCAGTACTTC.

The CDR3: CASSEGQGAETQYF. The DNA for the CDR3 is TGTGCCAGCAGTGAGGGACAGGGGGCAGAGACCCAGTACTTC. J is TRBJ2-5 and V is TRBV6-4, with 12 bases that match TRBD1. The CDR3 is made up of 14 amino acids. V lost 3 bases and J lost 4; bases outside the gene matches: 0. Per germline, CDR1 MRHNA and CDR2 SNTAGT.

The rearrangement uses TRBV10-3 and TRBJ2-5; weak D call: TRBD2 (5 bases). CDR1 is ENHRY, CDR2 SYGVKD, per germline. The CDR3 loop spans 12 amino acids. V gave up 10 bases and J gave up 0 bases, with 9 bases separating them. The CDR3 DNA reads TGTGCCAGTCGGGGTGACCAAGAGACCCAGTACTTC. Amino acids: CASRGDQETQYF.

V usage is TRBV30 and J usage is TRBJ1-3; D call uncertain. The CDR3 covers 13 residues. The germline CDR1 and CDR2 sequences are GTSNPN and SVGIG (reference sequence). Trimming took 7 bases from V and 0 from J, leaving 10 bases between them. CDR3 nucleotides: TGTGCCTCGACCTCGGGCTCTGGAAACACCATATATTTT. This encodes CASTSGSGNTIYF.

The chain has TRBV19 and TRBJ1-5; TRBD1 aligns across 7 bases. The CDR3 is 13 amino acids. Germline V gene sequence: CDR1 LNHDA, CDR2 SQIVND (reference sequence). V was clipped by 8 bases and J by 9 bases; unmatched bases: 10. In nucleotides, the CDR3 is TGTGCCAGTGGAGACAGGGCGTATCGGCCCCAGCATTTT. It is translated as CASGDRAYRPQHF.

The V call is TRBV2, the J call TRBJ1-4; 9 bases line up with TRBD1. Germline CDR1 SNHLY, CDR2 FYNNEI. The length of the CDR3 is 15 residues. The V gene end was trimmed by 6 bases and the J gene end by 5 bases; junction bases not matched to a gene: 7. CDR3: CASRNRQGGNEKLFF. Here the CDR3 DNA reads TGTGCCAGCAGAAACCGACAGGGGGGGAATGAAAAACTGTTTTTT.

The chain has TRBV28 and TRBJ1-1, with D maybe TRBD1 (5 bases). Germline V gene data show CDR1 as MDHEN and CDR2 as SYDVKM. The CDR3 consists of 16 residues. Between the trimmed V and J ends, which lost 7 bases and 6 bases, there was a span of 24 bases. CDR3 sequence: CASTLETGPRGAEAFF. The CDR3 DNA sequence: TGTGCCAGCACCCTCGAGACTGGACCGCGGGGCGCTGAAGCTTTCTTT.

The chain couples TRBV2 to TRBJ2-3, with 13 bases fitting TRBD2. The CDR3 runs 15 residues. J gave up 4 bases and V 6 bases, and 4 bases lay outside the gene matches. Germline CDR1 SNHLY, CDR2 FYNNEI. CDR3 loop: CASSTTSGGSDTQYF. The CDR3 bases are TGTGCCAGCAGCACGACTAGCGGGGGGTCAGATACGCAGTATTTT.

This clone occurred a few times. The J gene is TRBJ2-4, the V gene TRBV4-2; 9 positions match TRBD1. CDR3 size: 18 residues. CDR1 is LGHNA and CDR2 is YNFKEQ in the germline V gene. V trimming: 1 base; J trimming: 5 bases; junction bases outside the gene matches: 12. The CDR3 DNA reads as TGTGCCAGCAGCCAAGCCTTTGGATTGACAGGGGGACAAAACATTCAGTACTTC. Translating gives CASSQAFGLTGGQNIQYF.

This chain links TRBV7-2 with TRBJ2-1, with D perhaps matching TRBD2 (6 bases). The CDR3 extends over 13 amino acids. The germline CDR1 and CDR2 sequences are SGHTA and FQGNSA. The V gene lost 5 bases and the J gene lost 3 bases, with 8 bases spanning the gap. The chain's CDR3 is CASSKDYYNEQFF. The CDR3, as DNA: TGTGCCAGCAGCAAGGACTACTACAATGAGCAGTTCTTC.

J is TRBJ2-2 and V is TRBV9, with TRBD1 matching 10 bases. The CDR3 totals 19 residues. The germline V gene has CDR1 SGDLS and CDR2 YYNGEE. With V trimmed by 3 bases and J by 1 base, 12 bases remained unmatched. The CDR3 sequence: CASSESTGGRKKNTGELFF. CDR3 DNA sequence: TGTGCCAGCAGCGAATCGACAGGGGGCCGAAAAAAGAACACCGGGGAGCTGTTTTTT. Combining the CDR3 with reference TRBV9 and TRBJ2-2 gives the whole variable domain DSGVTQTPKHLITATGQRVTLRCSPRSGDLSVYWYQQSLDQGLQFLIQYYNGEERAKGNILERFSAQQFPDLHSELNLSSLELGDSALYFCASSESTGGRKKNTGELFFGEGSRLTVL.

V usage is TRBV11-2 and J usage is TRBJ2-3, with 7 bases lining up with TRBD2. Trimming cost V 0 bases and J 6 bases; bases outside gene matches: 0. The CDR3 extends over 13 amino acids. The germline V gene has CDR1 SGHAT and CDR2 FQNNGV. For the CDR3, the DNA is TGTGCCAGCAGCTTAGAACTAGCGGATACGCAGTATTTT. Translation: CASSLELADTQYF.

In this sample, this clone turned up once. The gene calls are TRBV9 and TRBJ1-3; TRBD1 aligns across 7 bases. The CDR3 has 14 residues. The trim removed 4 bases at V and 0 bases at J, leaving 1 base unmatched. Germline loops: CDR1 SGDLS, CDR2 YYNGEE. CDR3 nucleotide sequence: TGTGCCAGCAGCCGGGACAGCTCTGGAAACACCATATATTTT. This sequence encodes CASSRDSSGNTIYF.

The chain uses TRBV6-1 and TRBJ1-3, with D maybe TRBD1 (5 bases). Germline V gene lookup returns CDR1 MNHNS and CDR2 SASEGT. The CDR3 loop spans 17 amino acids. Trimming removed 1 base at V and 3 bases at J, with 16 bases between. In nucleotides, the CDR3 is TGTGCCAGCAGTGAAGTATGGGGGGAGATGGTTGGAAACACCATATATTTT. Translation: CASSEVWGEMVGNTIYF.

The V call is TRBV6-1, the J call TRBJ1-2; D is unclear. Germline CDR1 MNHNS, CDR2 SASEGT. With 2 bases removed from V and 8 bases from J, the gap between germline ends came to 12 bases. This CDR3 spans 13 amino acids. The CDR3 DNA reads as TGTGCCAGCAGTGAATCGGGTTCCCGGGGCTACACCTTC. Translation gives CASSESGSRGYTF.